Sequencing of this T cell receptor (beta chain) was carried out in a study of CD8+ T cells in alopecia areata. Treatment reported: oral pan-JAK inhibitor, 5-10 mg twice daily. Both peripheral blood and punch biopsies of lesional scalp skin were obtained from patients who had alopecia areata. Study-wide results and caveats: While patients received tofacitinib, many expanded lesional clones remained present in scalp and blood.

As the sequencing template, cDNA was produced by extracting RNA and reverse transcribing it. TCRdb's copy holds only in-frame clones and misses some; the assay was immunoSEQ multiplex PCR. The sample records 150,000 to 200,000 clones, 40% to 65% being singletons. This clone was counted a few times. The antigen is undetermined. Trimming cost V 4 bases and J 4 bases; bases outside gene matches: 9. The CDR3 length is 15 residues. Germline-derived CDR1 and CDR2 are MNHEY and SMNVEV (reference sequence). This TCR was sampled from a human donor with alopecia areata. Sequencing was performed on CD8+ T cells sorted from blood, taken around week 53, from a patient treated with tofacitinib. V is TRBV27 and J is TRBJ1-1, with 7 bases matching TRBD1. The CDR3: CASSSTTGMGTEAFF. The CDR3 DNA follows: TGTGCCAGCAGTTCGACGACAGGGATGGGCACTGAAGCTTTCTTT.